This T cell receptor (beta chain) stems from a study of T cell repertoires in cytomegalovirus infection. In the study overall: The study used recently identified HLA-C-restricted and well-studied HLA-B-restricted CMV epitopes. Matching HLA type and CMV infection were both indicated by public TCR beta signatures. Findings and caveats of the study: It was HLA-C-restricted CMV-specific TCR beta clonotypes that dominated the response ex vivo. Adding up the frequency of public TCR beta families identified people who carried CMV plus the relevant HLA.

Notes on this clonotype: Its antigen remains unidentified.

V dropped 6 bases and J dropped 4 bases, with 15 bases sitting between them. Germline V gene lookup returns CDR1 MDHEN and CDR2 SYDVKM. This CDR3 spans 14 amino acids. Each CDR3 protein is one row after TCRdb ran MiXCR on the reads. The data show around 200,000 distinct CDR3 sequences, roughly 34% seen once. The sequence derives from a human donor in good health (CMV status not recorded). Some clones in this sample may be carry-over from other donors' samples. This chain uses TRBV28 with TRBJ1-1; TRBD1 might be the D (6 bases). The specimen was CD8+ T cells from cultured PBMCs, collected from culture after CMV antigen stimulation. The CDR3 sequence is CASSIYRVGTEAFF. In DNA form, the CDR3 reads TGTGCCAGCAGCATCTACAGGGTAGGCACTGAAGCTTTCTTT.